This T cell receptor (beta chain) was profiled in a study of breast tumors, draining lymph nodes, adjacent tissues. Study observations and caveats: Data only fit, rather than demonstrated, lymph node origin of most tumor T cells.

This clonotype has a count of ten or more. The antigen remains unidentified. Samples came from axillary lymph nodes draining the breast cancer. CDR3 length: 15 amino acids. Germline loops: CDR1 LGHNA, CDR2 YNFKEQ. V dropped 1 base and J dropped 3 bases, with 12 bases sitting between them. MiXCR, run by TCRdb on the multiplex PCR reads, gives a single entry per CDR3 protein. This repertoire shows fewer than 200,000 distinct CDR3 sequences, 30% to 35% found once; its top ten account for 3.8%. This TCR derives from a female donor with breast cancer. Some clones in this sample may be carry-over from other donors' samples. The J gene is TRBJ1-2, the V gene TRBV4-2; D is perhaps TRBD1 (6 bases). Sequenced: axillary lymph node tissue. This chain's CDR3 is CASSQGGGSYYGYTF. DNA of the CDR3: TGTGCCAGCAGCCAAGGAGGGGGGTCTTACTATGGCTACACCTTC.